The present T cell receptor beta chain was sequenced within a study of control samples from healthy donors and cancer patients. Per the germline V gene, CDR1 is SGHRS and CDR2 is YFSETQ. The ends were cut back, 1 base at V and 7 bases at J, with 15 bases in the middle. The CDR3 contains 15 residues. Some clones are missing from TCRdb's copy, which holds only in-frame ones; the method was immunoSEQ multiplex PCR. The repertoire holds roughly 170,000 clones, around 94% seen once, with 1.2% to 1.5% in the top ten. Material: blood. The TCR was taken from a woman between 18 and 30 years old in good health. The rearrangement joins TRBV5-1 to TRBJ1-5, with D unresolved. As DNA, the CDR3 is TGCGCCAGCAGCTTGTTAGAGCCCGCGGTGCAGCCCCAGCATTTT. Translated, it gives CASSLLEPAVQPQHF.